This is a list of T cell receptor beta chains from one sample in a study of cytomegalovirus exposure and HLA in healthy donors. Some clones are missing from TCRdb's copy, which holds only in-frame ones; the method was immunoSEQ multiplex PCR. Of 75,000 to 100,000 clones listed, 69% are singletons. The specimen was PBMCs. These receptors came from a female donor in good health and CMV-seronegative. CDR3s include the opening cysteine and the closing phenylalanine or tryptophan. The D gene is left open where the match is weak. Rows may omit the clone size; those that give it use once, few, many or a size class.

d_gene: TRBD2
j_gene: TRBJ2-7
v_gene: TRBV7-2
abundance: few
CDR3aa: CASSLGTSGKEQYF
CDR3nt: TGTGCCAGCAGCTTGGGGACTAGCGGGAAGGAGCAGTACTTC

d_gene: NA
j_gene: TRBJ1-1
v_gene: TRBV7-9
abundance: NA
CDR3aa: CASSPRQALATEAFF
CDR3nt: TGTGCCAGCAGCCCCCGACAGGCTCTCGCCACTGAAGCTTTCTTT

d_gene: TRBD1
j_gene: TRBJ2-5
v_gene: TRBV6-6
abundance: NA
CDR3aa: CASSTGTGREQYF
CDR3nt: TGTGCCAGCAGTACCGGGACAGGCCGTGAGCAGTACTTC

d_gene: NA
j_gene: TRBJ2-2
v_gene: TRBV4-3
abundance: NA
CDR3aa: CASNPGVGTGELFF
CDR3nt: TGCGCCAGCAACCCCGGGGTGGGCACCGGGGAGCTGTTTTTT

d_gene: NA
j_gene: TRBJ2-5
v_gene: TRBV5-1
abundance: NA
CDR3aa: CASTESLGQGTQYF
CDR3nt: TGCGCCAGCACGGAGAGTCTAGGCCAAGGGACCCAGTACTTC

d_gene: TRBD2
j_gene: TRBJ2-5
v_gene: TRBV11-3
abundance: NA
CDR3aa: CASSPGLAGGSETQYF
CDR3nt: TGTGCCAGCAGCCCGGGACTAGCGGGGGGGTCGGAGACCCAGTACTTC

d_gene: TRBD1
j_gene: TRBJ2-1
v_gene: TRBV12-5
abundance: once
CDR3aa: CASGLDPTGSYNEQFF
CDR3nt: TGTGCTAGTGGTTTGGACCCGACAGGGTCCTACAATGAGCAGTTCTTC

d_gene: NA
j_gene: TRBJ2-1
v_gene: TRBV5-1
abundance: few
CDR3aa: CASSLDGGIYNEQFF
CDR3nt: TGCGCCAGCAGCTTGGATGGCGGGATCTACAATGAGCAGTTCTTC

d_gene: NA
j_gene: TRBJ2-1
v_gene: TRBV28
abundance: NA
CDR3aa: CASNPNPSSYNEQFF
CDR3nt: TGTGCCAGCAACCCCAACCCGAGCTCCTACAATGAGCAGTTCTTC

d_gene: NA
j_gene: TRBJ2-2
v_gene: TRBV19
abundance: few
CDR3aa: CASSHDRRNTGELFF
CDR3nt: TGTGCCAGTAGCCATGACAGGAGAAACACCGGGGAGCTGTTTTTT

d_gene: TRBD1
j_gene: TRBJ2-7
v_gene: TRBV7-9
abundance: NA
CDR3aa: CASSGSGQGAMNEQYF
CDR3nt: TGTGCCAGCAGCGGCTCCGGACAGGGAGCGATGAACGAGCAGTACTTC

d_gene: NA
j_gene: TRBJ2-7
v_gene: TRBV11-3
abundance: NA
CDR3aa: CASSSSGAYEQYF
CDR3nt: TGTGCCAGCAGCTCCTCAGGTGCCTACGAGCAGTACTTC

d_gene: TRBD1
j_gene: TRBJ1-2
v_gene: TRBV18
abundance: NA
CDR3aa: CASSFSGTGYGYTF
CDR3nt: TGTGCCAGCTCATTTTCCGGGACAGGGTATGGCTACACCTTC

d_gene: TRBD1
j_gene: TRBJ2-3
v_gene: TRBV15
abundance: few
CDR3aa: CATSRSTGGVDTQYF
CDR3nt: TGTGCCACCAGCAGGTCGACAGGGGGCGTAGATACGCAGTATTTT

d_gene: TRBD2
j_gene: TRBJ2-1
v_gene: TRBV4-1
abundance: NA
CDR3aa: CASSQDKGLGNNEQFF
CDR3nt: TGCGCCAGCAGCCAAGATAAGGGACTAGGGAACAATGAGCAGTTCTTC

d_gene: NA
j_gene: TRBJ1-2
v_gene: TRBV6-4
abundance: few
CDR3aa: CASSPGLGGYGYTF
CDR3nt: TGTGCCAGCAGTCCGGGACTCGGTGGATATGGCTACACCTTC

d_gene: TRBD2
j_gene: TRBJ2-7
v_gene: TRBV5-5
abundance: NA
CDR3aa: CASRKVAGGPYEQYF
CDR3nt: TGTGCCAGCAGAAAGGTAGCGGGAGGGCCTTACGAGCAGTACTTC

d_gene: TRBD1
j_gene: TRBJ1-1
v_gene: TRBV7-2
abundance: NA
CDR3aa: CAGRPDRSKNTEAFF
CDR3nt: TGTGCCGGGCGCCCGGACAGGTCTAAGAACACTGAAGCTTTCTTT